Shown below are 25 T cell receptor beta chains from a single sample sequenced in a study of blood T cell repertoires in COVID-19. Method: immunoSEQ multiplex PCR; TCRdb's copy keeps in-frame clones and lacks some. The sample has around 250,000 clones; approximately 82% are singletons. Sequencing was done on a sample of peripheral blood. The receptors were sampled from a woman between 18 and 29 years old with acute or convalescent COVID-19.

This clone was counted only a few times. This chain uses TRBV15 with TRBJ1-1; TRBD1 matches 9 bases. The V gene end was trimmed by 0 bases and the J gene end by 7 bases; junction bases not matched to a gene: 3. The germline V gene encodes CDR1 LNHNV and CDR2 YYDKDF (reference sequence). CDR3 size: 14 residues. CDR3 sequence reads: CATSRDLDRGEAFF. The DNA for the CDR3 is TGTGCCACCAGCAGAGACCTGGACAGGGGTGAAGCTTTCTTT.

The V gene is TRBV19, the J gene TRBJ2-7; D is unresolved. The CDR3 is made up of 13 amino acids. V shed 4 bases and J shed 2 bases, with 9 bases lying between them. Germline-derived CDR1 and CDR2 are LNHDA and SQIVND (reference sequence). The CDR3 sequence: CASSKHETYEQYF. The CDR3 DNA sequence: TGTGCCAGTAGTAAACACGAAACCTACGAGCAGTACTTC.

V is TRBV6-2 or TRBV6-3 and J is TRBJ2-1; 8 nucleotides align to TRBD2. Trimming took 5 bases from V and 10 from J; bases not matched to a gene: 4. The CDR3 is 12 residues long. The V gene's germline CDR1 is MNHEY and CDR2 SVGEGT. The CDR3 sequence is CASSLRLAEQFF. The CDR3 bases are TGTGCCAGCAGTCTTAGACTAGCGGAGCAGTTCTTC.

There are a few counts of this clone. V usage is TRBV6-2 or TRBV6-3 and J usage is TRBJ1-1, with D possibly matching TRBD1 (6 bases). The V and J ends lost 6 bases and 6 bases respectively, with 17 bases between them. The CDR3 covers 14 residues. From germline, CDR1 is MNHEY and CDR2 SVGEGT. DNA for the CDR3: TGTGCCAGCAGCGTTTGGACAGAGCGGCCTGAAGCTTTCTTT. Protein: CASSVWTERPEAFF.

The V gene is TRBV30, the J gene TRBJ2-3, with 14 bases identical to TRBD2. Trimming removed 1 base from V and 3 bases from J; junction bases left unmatched: 6. CDR1 is GTSNPN, CDR2 SVGIG, per germline (reference sequence). The CDR3 length is 17 residues. This chain's CDR3 is CAWSATRTSGRTDTQYF. The CDR3 DNA reads as TGTGCCTGGAGTGCGACCAGGACTAGCGGGAGGACAGATACGCAGTATTTT. The full variable domain, with the rest looked up from reference TRBV30 and TRBJ2-3, is SQTIHQWPATLVQPVGSPLSLECTVEGTSNPNLYWYRQAAGRGLQLLFYSVGIGQISSEVPQNLSASRPQDRQFILSSKKLLLSDSGFYLCAWSATRTSGRTDTQYFGPGTRLTVL.

This clone has just one count. The rearrangement joins TRBV5-1 to TRBJ2-5; D is undetermined. V gave up 9 bases and J gave up 2 bases, with 14 bases separating them. The CDR3 runs 13 residues. Looked up from germline, CDR1 is SGHRS and CDR2 is YFSETQ. CDR3 sequence reads: CATRYTEQETQYF. DNA of the CDR3: TGCGCCACACGTTACACGGAGCAAGAGACCCAGTACTTC.

V gene TRBV19 combines with J gene TRBJ1-2; 10 bases fit TRBD1. The germline gives CDR1 LNHDA, CDR2 SQIVND (reference sequence). After removal of 4 bases from V and 3 bases from J, the junction contained 11 bases not matched to a gene. This CDR3 spans 17 amino acids. The CDR3 coding sequence is TGTGCCAGTAGTAGGACAGGGGGAATATTTACTGACTATGGCTACACCTTC. Translation: CASSRTGGIFTDYGYTF.

The genes are TRBV6-5 and TRBJ1-2, with D perhaps matching TRBD1 (5 bases). Germline assignment: CDR1 MNHEY and CDR2 SVGAGI. Deletions cut 2 bases from V and 3 bases from J, with 13 bases between. The CDR3 covers 15 residues. DNA of the CDR3: TGTGCCAGCAGTTACAATCCGGGGGAGGACTATGGCTACACCTTC. It specifies CASSYNPGEDYGYTF.

The genes are TRBV5-4 and TRBJ2-7, with 7 nucleotides matching TRBD1. This CDR3 region has 14 residues. Trimming removed 5 bases from V and 1 base from J; junction bases left unmatched: 6. The germline V gene encodes CDR1 SGHNT and CDR2 YYREEE (reference sequence). CDR3 sequence: CASRLTGSSYEQYF. The CDR3 DNA is TGTGCCAGCAGGCTGACAGGGTCATCCTACGAGCAGTACTTC. Filled out from reference TRBV5-4 and TRBJ2-7, the complete variable domain reads ETGVTQSPTHLIKTRGQQVTLRCSSQSGHNTVSWYQQALGQGPQFIFQYYREEENGRGNFPPRFSGLQFPNYSSELNVNALELDDSALYLCASRLTGSSYEQYFGPGTRLTVT.

This chain links TRBV11-2 with TRBJ2-3; 14 bases are a match to TRBD2. CDR1 is SGHAT and CDR2 is FQNNGV in the germline V gene. The J segment lost 0 bases and the V segment lost 5 bases, leaving 4 bases of the junction unmatched. The CDR3 extends over 17 amino acids. CDR3 amino acids: CASSAGTSGRSTDTQYF. The CDR3 DNA sequence: TGTGCCAGCAGCGCCGGGACTAGCGGGAGAAGCACAGATACGCAGTATTTT.

The chain is built from TRBV19 and TRBJ1-1; D gene uncertain. V dropped 2 bases and J dropped 1 base, with 8 bases sitting between them. Looked up from germline, CDR1 is LNHDA and CDR2 is SQIVND (reference sequence). This CDR3 is 14 amino acids long. In DNA form, the CDR3 reads TGTGCCAGTAGTATATTGGCACCGAACACTGAAGCTTTCTTT. It specifies CASSILAPNTEAFF.

V is TRBV10-3 and J is TRBJ2-1; D remains ambiguous. Trimming removed 7 bases at V and 5 bases at J, with 12 bases between. Germline values: CDR1 ENHRY, CDR2 SYGVKD. The CDR3 has 13 amino acids. CDR3 coding DNA: TGTGCCATCAAAGGAGACGTAAACAATGAGCAGTTCTTC. This gives the protein CAIKGDVNNEQFF.

V and J are TRBV3-1 (or the pseudogene TRBV3-2) and TRBJ2-1; 15 positions match TRBD2. CDR3 length equals 15 residues. Per the germline V gene, CDR1 is LGHDT and CDR2 is YNNKEL (reference sequence). Trimming removed 4 bases from V and 6 bases from J; junction bases left unmatched: 1. Written as DNA, the CDR3 is TGTGCCAGCAGCCGGACTAGCGGGAGGGCCAATGAGCAGTTCTTC. As protein: CASSRTSGRANEQFF.

This clone was seen more than once but under ten times. The chain is built from TRBV6-5 and TRBJ2-1; 9 nucleotides match TRBD2. The J segment lost 7 bases and the V segment lost 6 bases, leaving 10 bases of the junction unmatched. The germline CDR1 and CDR2 sequences are MNHEY and SVGAGI. The CDR3 spans 15 residues. The CDR3 sequence is CASSRSSGSGNEQFF. The CDR3 DNA follows: TGTGCCAGCAGCCGGAGTAGCGGGAGTGGGAATGAGCAGTTCTTC.

The sample holds one count of this clone. The sample holds other DNA sequences that translate to the same CDR3. The chain links TRBV19 to TRBJ1-1, with TRBD1 as a possible D gene (5 bases). Trimming cost V 3 bases and J 5 bases, with 10 bases left between them. Germline CDR1 and CDR2: LNHDA and SQIVND (reference sequence). The CDR3 runs to 13 residues. CDR3 residues: CASSIGGGTEAFF. DNA of the CDR3: TGTGCCAGTAGTATCGGGGGGGGGACTGAAGCTTTCTTT.

The chain employs TRBV4-1 and TRBJ2-3; 9 bases agree with TRBD2. From germline, CDR1 is MGHRA and CDR2 YSYEKL. The CDR3 spans 18 residues. V trimming: 0 bases; J trimming: 2 bases; junction bases outside the gene matches: 9. The CDR3 spells CASSQDSHLAGITDTQYF. The CDR3 coding sequence is TGCGCCAGCAGCCAAGATTCCCATCTAGCGGGGATCACAGATACGCAGTATTTT.

In regard to this clone: Germline and junction disagree at one end, which may indicate a read error. The chain is built from TRBV7-7 and TRBJ2-2; 11 bases are a match to TRBD1. The CDR3 is made up of 17 amino acids. Germline V CDR1 and CDR2: SSHAT, FNYEAQ (reference sequence). Here the CDR3 reads CASSRNPGTGGHGELFF. CDR3 DNA sequence: TGTGCTAGCAGCCGAAATCCCGGGACAGGGGGTCACGGGGAGCTGTTTTTT.

The chain uses TRBV27 and TRBJ1-2; the match to TRBD1 covers 9 bases. The V segment lost 6 bases and the J segment 7 bases; nucleotides outside the gene matches: 6. This CDR3 has 13 residues. CDR1 MNHEY and CDR2 SMNVEV come from the germline V gene (reference sequence). CDR3 DNA sequence: TGTGCCAGCAGAGGGACAGGGTCCGTTGGCTACACCTTC. Its translation: CASRGTGSVGYTF.

This clone was counted once. The chain joins TRBV10-3 to TRBJ1-2; D perhaps matches TRBD1 (6 bases). The V gene lost 3 bases and the J gene lost 2 bases, with 13 bases spanning the gap. This CDR3 contains 15 residues. CDR1 ENHRY and CDR2 SYGVKD come from the germline V gene. CDR3 nucleotides: TGTGCCATCAGTGATTGGCCAGGGGCAAACTATGGCTACACCTTC. Protein product: CAISDWPGANYGYTF.

The chain employs TRBV6-5 and TRBJ1-1, with TRBD1 as a possible D gene (6 bases). The length of the CDR3 is 14 residues. Germline V gene data show CDR1 as MNHEY and CDR2 as SVGAGI. V lost 8 bases and J lost 6, with 19 bases in between. The CDR3 coding sequence is TGTGCCAGCTCGAGATTTGGACAGAGGGCTGAAGCTTTCTTT. It yields the protein CASSRFGQRAEAFF.

This clone was counted between two and nine times. The V and J genes are TRBV5-1 and TRBJ2-5; 9 bases fit TRBD2. V lost 0 bases, J lost 4 bases, and 7 bases stayed unmatched. This CDR3 contains 16 residues. Germline V CDR1 and CDR2: SGHRS, YFSETQ. This CDR3 reads CASSLGVSGSRETQYF. As DNA, the CDR3 is TGCGCCAGCAGCTTGGGGGTTAGCGGGAGTAGAGAGACCCAGTACTTC.

This clone was seen once. This chain uses TRBV7-3 with TRBJ2-1; 8 bases line up with TRBD2. V lost 2 bases to trimming and J lost 8 bases; unmatched junction nucleotides: 8. In germline, CDR1 is SGHTA, CDR2 FQGTGA. The CDR3 loop spans 15 amino acids. DNA of the CDR3: TGTGCCAGCAGCTTATTCGGGAGGGCAGAAGATGAGCAGTTCTTC. Amino acids: CASSLFGRAEDEQFF.

The gene calls are TRBV6-6 and TRBJ1-6; D ambiguous. Germline V gene sequence: CDR1 MNHNY, CDR2 SVGAGI (reference sequence). This CDR3 region has 16 residues. Trimming removed 2 bases at V and 7 bases at J, with 15 bases between. In DNA form, the CDR3 reads TGTGCCAGCAGTTACCTCCAAGGTGTGGGCAATTCACCCCTCCACTTT. Its translation is CASSYLQGVGNSPLHF.

CDR3 protein: CASSLGRENYGYTF. The CDR3 coding sequence is TGCGCCAGCAGCTTGGGGCGGGAGAACTATGGCTACACCTTC. The chain joins TRBV5-1 to TRBJ1-2; D is unclear. The CDR3 is made up of 14 amino acids. Trimming took off 0 bases at V and 2 bases at J, with 8 bases between the two ends. Germline values: CDR1 SGHRS, CDR2 YFSETQ. Together with reference TRBV5-1 and TRBJ1-2, the CDR3 gives the full variable domain: KAGVTQTPRYLIKTRGQQVTLSCSPISGHRSVSWYQQTPGQGLQFLFEYFSETQRNKGNFPGRFSGRQFSNSRSEMNVSTLELGDSALYLCASSLGRENYGYTFGSGTRLTVV.

The chain joins TRBV11-2 to TRBJ2-5; D unresolved. Trimming pared 4 bases from V and 2 bases from J, leaving 8 bases between. Germline V gives CDR1 SGHAT, CDR2 FQNNGV. The CDR3 consists of 13 residues. As DNA, the CDR3 is TGTGCCAGCAGCTCGAGATTTCAAGAGACCCAGTACTTC. Its translation: CASSSRFQETQYF.